This entry lists 21 T cell receptor beta chains sequenced from one sample in a study of T cell responses to AZD1222 COVID-19 vaccine. Clones were sequenced by immunoSEQ multiplex PCR, and TCRdb holds only the in-frame ones, with some missing. The sample holds tens of thousands of clones, 70% to 90% seen once. Material: peripheral blood, obtained on day 0 of AZD1222 vaccination. Receptor source: an adult in good health.

The CDR3 sequence: CASSPGQHNEQFF. The CDR3 region has the DNA TGCGCCAGCAGCCCGGGACAACACAATGAGCAGTTCTTC. This chain joins TRBV5-1 and TRBJ2-1; TRBD1 is a possible D gene (6 bases). This CDR3 is 13 amino acids long. Germline values: CDR1 SGHRS, CDR2 YFSETQ. Trimming took off 4 bases at V and 5 bases at J, with 10 bases between the two ends. Filled out from reference TRBV5-1 and TRBJ2-1, the complete variable domain reads KAGVTQTPRYLIKTRGQQVTLSCSPISGHRSVSWYQQTPGQGLQFLFEYFSETQRNKGNFPGRFSGRQFSNSRSEMNVSTLELGDSALYLCASSPGQHNEQFFGPGTRLTVL.

Only one count was recorded for this clone. CDR3 amino acids: CASSRGDSTDTQYF. The CDR3 DNA reads TGTGCCAGCAGCAGGGGGGATAGCACAGATACGCAGTATTTT. The V gene is TRBV6-5, the J gene TRBJ2-3; D might be TRBD1 (7 bases). The V end was cut by 6 bases, the J end by 0 bases, with 10 bases between. The CDR3 consists of 14 residues. The V gene's germline CDR1 is MNHEY and CDR2 SVGAGI.

The rearrangement links TRBV9 to TRBJ1-2; D perhaps matches TRBD1 (5 bases). V was cut by 4 bases and J by 3 bases, with 16 bases left in between. Germline CDR1 and CDR2: SGDLS and YYNGEE. CDR3 length: 15 amino acids. The CDR3 sequence: CASSTPGGGDYGYTF. The CDR3 DNA follows: TGTGCCAGCAGCACCCCCGGCGGGGGGGACTATGGCTACACCTTC. The variable domain in full, with the rest retrieved from reference TRBV9 and TRBJ1-2, is DSGVTQTPKHLITATGQRVTLRCSPRSGDLSVYWYQQSLDQGLQFLIQYYNGEERAKGNILERFSAQQFPDLHSELNLSSLELGDSALYFCASSTPGGGDYGYTFGSGTRLTVV.

In its sample, this clone was seen once. The V call is TRBV5-3, the J call TRBJ1-2; D ambiguous. TRBV5-3 is an ORF; its function is uncertain. The V end was cut by 2 bases, the J end by 6 bases, with 14 bases between. The CDR3 consists of 14 residues. The CDR3 nucleotides are TGTGCCAGAAGCTTTGAGAGGCGCACGGATGGCTACACCTTC. Amino acid sequence: CARSFERRTDGYTF.

The genes are TRBV7-9 and TRBJ1-5; 7 positions agree with TRBD1. The length of the CDR3 is 14 residues. V lost 5 bases and J lost 7; bases outside the gene matches: 8. The germline V gene has CDR1 SEHNR and CDR2 FQNEAQ (reference sequence). This CDR3 reads CASSPQGVEQPQHF. Here the CDR3 DNA reads TGTGCCAGCAGCCCCCAGGGGGTAGAGCAGCCCCAGCATTTT.

The chain joins TRBV18 to TRBJ2-3, with TRBD2 identical over 13 bases. Losses at the gene ends were 3 bases for V and 7 bases for J; bases not matched to a gene: 1. Germline assignment: CDR1 KGHSH and CDR2 LQKENI. The CDR3 sequence is 14 residues long. In DNA, the CDR3 is TGTGCCAGCTCACCGGGACTAGCGGGGAATACGCAGTATTTT. This translates into CASSPGLAGNTQYF.

CDR3 protein: CASSLQGNQPQHF. The CDR3 nucleotides are TGTGCCAGCAGTTTGCAGGGCAATCAGCCCCAGCATTTT. The chain carries TRBV12-3 or TRBV12-4 and TRBJ1-5; D is ambiguous. V dropped 3 bases and J dropped 2 bases, with 5 bases sitting between them. The CDR3 is 13 amino acids.

This chain links TRBV24-1 with TRBJ1-1; a weak D match, TRBD1 (6 bases). Germline values: CDR1 KGHDR, CDR2 SFDVKD. This CDR3 comprises 14 residues. V was cut by 0 bases and J by 4 bases, with 8 bases left in between. CDR3 protein: CATSDLKGVTEAFF. CDR3 bases: TGTGCCACCAGTGATTTGAAGGGGGTCACTGAAGCTTTCTTT.

A few counts support this clone. The chain is built from TRBV14 and TRBJ1-1, with a possible D match to TRBD1 (5 bases). From germline, CDR1 is SGHDN and CDR2 FVKESK. CDR3 length equals 16 residues. Trimming removed 4 bases at V and 4 bases at J, with 19 bases between. The CDR3 sequence is CASSPIGVGLVTEAFF. The CDR3 DNA reads TGTGCCAGCAGCCCAATAGGGGTGGGGCTGGTCACTGAAGCTTTCTTT. Together with reference TRBV14 and TRBJ1-1, the CDR3 gives the full variable domain: EAGVTQFPSHSVIEKGQTVTLRCDPISGHDNLYWYRRVMGKEIKFLLHFVKESKQDESGMPNNRFLAERTGGTYSTLKVQPAELEDSGVYFCASSPIGVGLVTEAFFGQGTRLTVV.

This rearrangement joins TRBV6-1 to TRBJ1-2; a possible D gene is TRBD1 (5 bases). Germline V gene lookup returns CDR1 MNHNS and CDR2 SASEGT. This CDR3 has 17 amino acids. V was pared by 2 bases and J by 0 bases, with 16 bases between. CDR3 in amino acids: CASSEQGDASPNYGYTF. As DNA, the CDR3 is TGTGCCAGCAGTGAACAAGGGGACGCGTCCCCTAACTATGGCTACACCTTC.

This rearrangement joins TRBV5-1 to TRBJ2-2, with a tentative D call TRBD1 (6 bases). Trimming took 7 bases from V and 2 from J, leaving 12 bases between them. This CDR3 is built from 14 residues. CDR1 is SGHRS and CDR2 is YFSETQ in the germline V gene. The chain's CDR3 is CASARDKNTGELFF. DNA for the CDR3: TGCGCCAGCGCCCGGGACAAAAACACCGGGGAGCTGTTTTTT.

The genes are TRBV24-1 and TRBJ2-7; D is ambiguous. CDR1 and CDR2 from the germline V gene are KGHDR and SFDVKD. The length of the CDR3 is 12 residues. Trimming stripped 3 bases from V and 4 bases from J, with 6 bases between. Here the CDR3 reads CATSDHLYEQYF. CDR3 nucleotide sequence: TGTGCCACCAGTGATCACCTTTACGAGCAGTACTTC.

V gene TRBV6-5 combines with J gene TRBJ1-1; 7 bases are shared with TRBD1. The CDR3 runs 10 residues. Germline V gene sequence: CDR1 MNHEY, CDR2 SVGAGI. The V segment lost 7 bases and the J segment 12 bases; nucleotides outside the gene matches: 5. The CDR3 nucleotides are TGTGCCAGCACCGACAGGGTGACTTTCTTT. Translation gives CASTDRVTFF.

The chain links TRBV27 to TRBJ2-2; TRBD2 might be the D (6 bases). The CDR3 totals 13 residues. Germline values: CDR1 MNHEY, CDR2 SMNVEV (reference sequence). CDR3 in DNA: TGTGGAAGCTGGGGCGGGGTAACCGGGGAGCTGTTTTTT. Its translation is CGSWGGVTGELFF.

The chain employs TRBV30 and TRBJ1-5; D unclear. Per the germline V gene, CDR1 is GTSNPN and CDR2 is SVGIG (reference sequence). Trimming took 3 bases from V and 4 from J, leaving 10 bases between them. This CDR3 has 13 amino acids. The CDR3 DNA reads as TGTGCCTGGAGCCCGACGGAGAATCAGCCCCAGCATTTT. Translation gives CAWSPTENQPQHF. Complete variable domain (other parts from reference TRBV30 and TRBJ1-5): SQTIHQWPATLVQPVGSPLSLECTVEGTSNPNLYWYRQAAGRGLQLLFYSVGIGQISSEVPQNLSASRPQDRQFILSSKKLLLSDSGFYLCAWSPTENQPQHFGDGTRLSIL.

The chain carries TRBV19 and TRBJ2-7, with D uncertain. Trimming stripped 1 base from V and 2 bases from J, with 9 bases between. CDR1 is LNHDA and CDR2 is SQIVND in the germline V gene (reference sequence). The CDR3 contains 14 residues. DNA for the CDR3: TGTGCCAGTAGTATAGGAACCAGAACCTACGAGCAGTACTTC. Protein: CASSIGTRTYEQYF.

The rearrangement links TRBV3-1 (or the pseudogene TRBV3-2) to TRBJ1-1, with D possibly TRBD1 on 5 matching bases. Germline CDR1 reads LGHDT; CDR2 reads YNNKEL (reference sequence). This CDR3 is 14 amino acids long. Trimming cost V 4 bases and J 3 bases, with 12 bases left between them. Here the CDR3 reads CASSPDILYTEAFF. Written as DNA, the CDR3 is TGTGCCAGCAGCCCGGACATTCTTTACACTGAAGCTTTCTTT.

The chain combines TRBV7-3 with TRBJ1-1; D might be TRBD1 (6 bases). V was shortened by 4 bases and J by 3 bases, with 15 bases between the two germline ends. Germline CDR1 is SGHTA and CDR2 is FQGTGA. This CDR3 has 15 amino acids. The CDR3 sequence is CASSSGRGRDTEAFF. CDR3 nucleotide sequence: TGTGCCAGCAGCTCGGGCCGGGGGCGAGACACTGAAGCTTTCTTT. The complete variable domain, with remaining parts taken from reference TRBV7-3 and TRBJ1-1, reads GAGVSQTPSNKVTEKGKYVELRCDPISGHTALYWYRQSLGQGPEFLIYFQGTGAADDSGLPNDRFFAVRPEGSVSTLKIQRTERGDSAVYLCASSSGRGRDTEAFFGQGTRLTVV.

The CDR3 protein is CASSPELTLGTGGEGEKLFF. CDR3 in DNA: TGTGCCAGCTCACCGGAGTTGACGTTGGGCACAGGGGGTGAAGGTGAAAAACTGTTTTTT. This rearrangement joins TRBV18 to TRBJ1-4; TRBD1 aligns across 8 bases. There are 20 residues in the CDR3. Germline V lookup: CDR1 KGHSH, CDR2 LQKENI. With 3 bases clipped from V and 7 bases from J, the junction kept 22 bases outside the gene matches.

V gene TRBV6-4 combines with J gene TRBJ2-2, with no clear D. The CDR3 totals 14 residues. The ends were cut back, 0 bases at V and 2 bases at J, with 4 bases in the middle. Germline CDR1 and CDR2: MRHNA and SNTAGT. The CDR3, as DNA: TGTGCCAGCAGTGACTCGACTAACACCGGGGAGCTGTTTTTT. Its translation: CASSDSTNTGELFF.

The DNA of the CDR3 is TGTGCCAGCAGCTTAGAGGAGATTGCTGAGCAGTTCTTC. It encodes CASSLEEIAEQFF. The rearrangement uses TRBV11-3 and TRBJ2-1; D is uncertain. CDR1 is SGHNT, CDR2 YENEEA, per germline. CDR3 length equals 13 residues. Trimming removed 0 bases at V and 9 bases at J, with 9 bases between.